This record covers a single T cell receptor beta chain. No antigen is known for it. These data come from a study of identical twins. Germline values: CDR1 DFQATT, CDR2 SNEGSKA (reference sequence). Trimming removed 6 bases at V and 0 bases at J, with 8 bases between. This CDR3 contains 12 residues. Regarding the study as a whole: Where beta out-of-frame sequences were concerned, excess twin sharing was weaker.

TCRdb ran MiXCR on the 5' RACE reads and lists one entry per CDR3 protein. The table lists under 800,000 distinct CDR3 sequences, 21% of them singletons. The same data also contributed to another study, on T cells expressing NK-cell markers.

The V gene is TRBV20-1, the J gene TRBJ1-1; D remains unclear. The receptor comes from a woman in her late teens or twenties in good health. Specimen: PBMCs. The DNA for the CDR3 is TGCAGTGCCACGATTATGAACACTGAAGCTTTCTTT. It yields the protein CSATIMNTEAFF.